This is a list of T cell receptor beta chains from one sample in a study of T-cell memory formation after mild COVID-19. MiXCR, run by TCRdb on the 5' RACE reads, gives a single entry per CDR3 protein. The repertoire holds 200,000 to 300,000 distinct CDR3 sequences, with over 8.5% as singletons. The sequencing input was PBMCs or a T cell subset sorted from them (not recorded which). The source of these receptors is a young man who had mild COVID-19 (a few samples of this study predate the infection). Cell type and time point are not known. Each CDR3 is given with its conserved first and last residue. A D gene is named only where the DNA matches it firmly. A clone size is listed for some rows: how often the clone was seen (once, few, many), or a class if it is expanded.

CDR3 DNA: TGTGCCAGCAGTTTAGGAGGTAGCGGGGGGGCAGATACGCAGTATTTT; CDR3 protein: CASSLGGSGGADTQYF; J gene: TRBJ2-3; clone size: many; V gene: TRBV12-3/TRBV12-4; D gene: TRBD2
CDR3 DNA: TGTGCCAGCGGGCGCGCGGGAGGCAATTCACCCCTCCACTTT; CDR3 protein: CASGRAGGNSPLHF; J gene: TRBJ1-6; clone size: NA; V gene: TRBV11-2; D gene: NA
CDR3 DNA: TGTGCCATCAGTGAGTCGTCTGACAGGGATCAGCCCCAGCATTTT; CDR3 protein: CAISESSDRDQPQHF; J gene: TRBJ1-5; clone size: NA; V gene: TRBV10-3; D gene: TRBD1
CDR3 DNA: TGTGCCAGCATTCCCCCGGCCACCGGGGAGCTGTTTTTT; CDR3 protein: CASIPPATGELFF; J gene: TRBJ2-2; clone size: NA; V gene: TRBV6-1; D gene: NA
CDR3 DNA: TGTGCCAGCAGCTTCATTTATGGGGGGAGAGGCAAAAACATTCAGTACTTC; CDR3 protein: CASSFIYGGRGKNIQYF; J gene: TRBJ2-4; clone size: NA; V gene: TRBV5-8; D gene: NA
CDR3 DNA: TGCGCCAGCAGCCAAGAGCGGCAGGGGGTAGGGAATAATTCACCCCTCCACTTT; CDR3 protein: CASSQERQGVGNNSPLHF; J gene: TRBJ1-6; clone size: NA; V gene: TRBV4-3; D gene: TRBD1
CDR3 DNA: TGTGCCAGCAGCCTTACAGGGGGGGAAGAAAAACTGTTTTTT; CDR3 protein: CASSLTGGEEKLFF; J gene: TRBJ1-4; clone size: NA; V gene: TRBV3-1; D gene: TRBD1
CDR3 DNA: TGCGCCAGCAGTGTTGAGAGTACCAATGAGCAGTTCTTC; CDR3 protein: CASSVESTNEQFF; J gene: TRBJ2-1; clone size: few; V gene: TRBV10-1; D gene: NA
CDR3 DNA: TGTGCCAGCAGCCATAGGGGACAGGGGGACACAGATACGCAGTATTTT; CDR3 protein: CASSHRGQGDTDTQYF; J gene: TRBJ2-3; clone size: NA; V gene: TRBV11-2; D gene: TRBD1
CDR3 DNA: TGCGCCAGCAGCCAAGCCCTACAGGGGACTGAAGCTTTCTTT; CDR3 protein: CASSQALQGTEAFF; J gene: TRBJ1-1; clone size: NA; V gene: TRBV4-3; D gene: TRBD1
CDR3 DNA: TGTGCCAGCAGCTTAACAACAGGGGCGGGCGGGGAGCTGTTTTTT; CDR3 protein: CASSLTTGAGGELFF; J gene: TRBJ2-2; clone size: NA; V gene: TRBV11-2; D gene: TRBD1
CDR3 DNA: TGTGCCAGCACATCCCGGACAGGGGATGGCTACACCTTC; CDR3 protein: CASTSRTGDGYTF; J gene: TRBJ1-2; clone size: few; V gene: TRBV25-1; D gene: TRBD1
CDR3 DNA: TGTGCCAGCAGCCCCAGCCCCGGCTCCTACAATGAGCAGTTCTTC; CDR3 protein: CASSPSPGSYNEQFF; J gene: TRBJ2-1; clone size: NA; V gene: TRBV7-6; D gene: NA
CDR3 DNA: TGTGCCAGCAGCCACCGAAACACAGATACGCAGTATTTT; CDR3 protein: CASSHRNTDTQYF; J gene: TRBJ2-3; clone size: NA; V gene: TRBV3-1; D gene: NA
CDR3 DNA: TGTGCCAGTAGTACACAGGACGCTTCCTACGAGCAGTACTTC; CDR3 protein: CASSTQDASYEQYF; J gene: TRBJ2-7; clone size: NA; V gene: TRBV19; D gene: NA
CDR3 DNA: TGTGCCAGCAGTCCTAGCGGGGTCACCGGGGAGCTGTTTTTT; CDR3 protein: CASSPSGVTGELFF; J gene: TRBJ2-2; clone size: few; V gene: TRBV12-3/TRBV12-4; D gene: TRBD2
CDR3 DNA: TGTGCCAGCAGTTACTCGGGGGGGTGGACAGATACGCAGTATTTT; CDR3 protein: CASSYSGGWTDTQYF; J gene: TRBJ2-3; clone size: NA; V gene: TRBV6-5; D gene: TRBD2
CDR3 DNA: TGCAGTGCTAGGAAGGACAACACAGATACGCAGTATTTT; CDR3 protein: CSARKDNTDTQYF; J gene: TRBJ2-3; clone size: few; V gene: TRBV20-1; D gene: NA
CDR3 DNA: TGTGCCAGCAGCGCCGGTGAAAAGTTCATGAACACTGAAGCTTTCTTT; CDR3 protein: CASSAGEKFMNTEAFF; J gene: TRBJ1-1; clone size: many; V gene: TRBV9; D gene: NA
CDR3 DNA: TGTGCCAGCAGCTCAGGGGACAGGGCTAGTTACGGCTACACCTTC; CDR3 protein: CASSSGDRASYGYTF; J gene: TRBJ1-2; clone size: many; V gene: TRBV7-8; D gene: TRBD1
CDR3 DNA: TGCGCCAGCAGTATTACAGGGGACTATGGCTACACCTTC; CDR3 protein: CASSITGDYGYTF; J gene: TRBJ1-2; clone size: few; V gene: TRBV5-1; D gene: TRBD1
CDR3 DNA: TGCAGCGTTTATGGCCGAATGACAGAGATCGGTGGCTACACCTTC; CDR3 protein: CSVYGRMTEIGGYTF; J gene: TRBJ1-2; clone size: NA; V gene: TRBV29-1; D gene: NA
CDR3 DNA: TGTGCCAGCAGTTCAACAGCGAGCTCCTACAATGAGCAGTTCTTC; CDR3 protein: CASSSTASSYNEQFF; J gene: TRBJ2-1; clone size: NA; V gene: TRBV12-3/TRBV12-4; D gene: NA
CDR3 DNA: TGTGCCAGCAGCTTAGAGTGGGGAAGGACGAAAGAGACCCAGTACTTC; CDR3 protein: CASSLEWGRTKETQYF; J gene: TRBJ2-5; clone size: few; V gene: TRBV7-6; D gene: NA
CDR3 DNA: TGTGCCAGCCTCACCCCCCTCGGGTCAGGCAATCAGCCCCAGCATTTT; CDR3 protein: CASLTPLGSGNQPQHF; J gene: TRBJ1-5; clone size: NA; V gene: TRBV6-6; D gene: NA
CDR3 DNA: TGTGCCAGCAGCTTAGACTGGATGTGGACTAGCAGCCAAGAGACCCAGTACTTC; CDR3 protein: CASSLDWMWTSSQETQYF; J gene: TRBJ2-5; clone size: few; V gene: TRBV7-2; D gene: TRBD2
CDR3 DNA: TGCGCCAGCAGCACCCGGACAGGAGTAGAAGAGACCCAGTACTTC; CDR3 protein: CASSTRTGVEETQYF; J gene: TRBJ2-5; clone size: many; V gene: TRBV5-1; D gene: TRBD1
CDR3 DNA: TGTGCCAGCAGCTTTCAGGGGGTTTCTGGGAGCTATGGCTACACCTTC; CDR3 protein: CASSFQGVSGSYGYTF; J gene: TRBJ1-2; clone size: NA; V gene: TRBV4-2; D gene: TRBD1
CDR3 DNA: TGTGCCAGCAGCTTAGGGCCGCCTGGGGATGGCTACACCTTC; CDR3 protein: CASSLGPPGDGYTF; J gene: TRBJ1-2; clone size: few; V gene: TRBV7-2; D gene: NA
CDR3 DNA: TGCGCCAGCAGCTTCGAGGGGTTGAATGGCTACACCTTC; CDR3 protein: CASSFEGLNGYTF; J gene: TRBJ1-2; clone size: few; V gene: TRBV5-1; D gene: NA
CDR3 DNA: TGTGCCAGCTCACTACAGGCCCCCTCCGGATTCTCAGATACGCAGTATTTT; CDR3 protein: CASSLQAPSGFSDTQYF; J gene: TRBJ2-3; clone size: many; V gene: TRBV18; D gene: NA
CDR3 DNA: TGTGCCAGCTCACCGACTGCGACAGAAAACTATGGCTACACCTTC; CDR3 protein: CASSPTATENYGYTF; J gene: TRBJ1-2; clone size: NA; V gene: TRBV18; D gene: NA
CDR3 DNA: TGTGCCAGCAGCCTTCAGGGGGCCGGCATTCAGTACTTC; CDR3 protein: CASSLQGAGIQYF; J gene: TRBJ2-4; clone size: NA; V gene: TRBV3-1; D gene: TRBD1
CDR3 DNA: TGTGCCAGCAGTTACTCGAGCAGGGTGTACGGCTACACCTTC; CDR3 protein: CASSYSSRVYGYTF; J gene: TRBJ1-2; clone size: few; V gene: TRBV6-2/TRBV6-3; D gene: NA
CDR3 DNA: TGTGCCAGCAGCTCGACCGACAGGGACCGGAGCACCCTCCACTTT; CDR3 protein: CASSSTDRDRSTLHF; J gene: TRBJ1-6; clone size: few; V gene: TRBV7-9; D gene: TRBD1
CDR3 DNA: TGTGCCAGCAGCCAAGATGGTTCCAGGATTGATTACGAGCAGTACTTC; CDR3 protein: CASSQDGSRIDYEQYF; J gene: TRBJ2-7; clone size: NA; V gene: TRBV4-2; D gene: NA
CDR3 DNA: TGTGCCAGCAGATTTTGGGGGGGGCACGAGCAGTACTTC; CDR3 protein: CASRFWGGHEQYF; J gene: TRBJ2-7; clone size: NA; V gene: TRBV9; D gene: NA
CDR3 DNA: TGTGCCAGCAGCTACTCTAGCGGGAGCTCCTACGAGCAGTACTTC; CDR3 protein: CASSYSSGSSYEQYF; J gene: TRBJ2-7; clone size: NA; V gene: TRBV7-6; D gene: TRBD2
CDR3 DNA: TGCGCCAGCAGCTTGGGCTCGAATAATTCACCCCTCCACTTT; CDR3 protein: CASSLGSNNSPLHF; J gene: TRBJ1-6; clone size: NA; V gene: TRBV5-1; D gene: NA
CDR3 DNA: TGCGCCAGCAGCTTGGGGTTCCAAGAGACCCAGTACTTC; CDR3 protein: CASSLGFQETQYF; J gene: TRBJ2-5; clone size: many; V gene: TRBV5-1; D gene: NA
CDR3 DNA: TGTGCCAGCAGTGCGTCAGGGGATGGCTACACCTTC; CDR3 protein: CASSASGDGYTF; J gene: TRBJ1-2; clone size: few; V gene: TRBV2; D gene: NA
CDR3 DNA: TGTGCCAGCAGTTACTCCAGACCTACTCGTAATGAGCAGTTCTTC; CDR3 protein: CASSYSRPTRNEQFF; J gene: TRBJ2-1; clone size: many; V gene: TRBV6-5; D gene: NA
CDR3 DNA: TGTGCCAGCTCACCAGGGGCTATGGGCTATGGCTACACCTTC; CDR3 protein: CASSPGAMGYGYTF; J gene: TRBJ1-2; clone size: NA; V gene: TRBV18; D gene: NA
CDR3 DNA: TGTGCCAGTAGTATAGGGGAGGCCTACACCTTC; CDR3 protein: CASSIGEAYTF; J gene: TRBJ1-2; clone size: many; V gene: TRBV19; D gene: NA
CDR3 DNA: TGCGCCAGCAGCCAAGCGCCACGGTATAATTCACCCCTCCACTTT; CDR3 protein: CASSQAPRYNSPLHF; J gene: TRBJ1-6; clone size: few; V gene: TRBV4-3; D gene: NA
CDR3 DNA: TGTGCCAGCAGCACAGACACCTATGGCTACACCTTC; CDR3 protein: CASSTDTYGYTF; J gene: TRBJ1-2; clone size: NA; V gene: TRBV7-2; D gene: NA
CDR3 DNA: TGTGCCAGTAGCCAGGGGGGGGGCTCAGGGTACAATGAGCAGTTCTTC; CDR3 protein: CASSQGGGSGYNEQFF; J gene: TRBJ2-1; clone size: few; V gene: TRBV19; D gene: NA
CDR3 DNA: TGCGCCAGCAGCATAAATGAAAAACTGTTTTTT; CDR3 protein: CASSINEKLFF; J gene: TRBJ1-4; clone size: many; V gene: TRBV4-3; D gene: NA
CDR3 DNA: TGTGCCAGCAGCCCTCTGGGACAGGGAATTGCGGAGACCCAGTACTTC; CDR3 protein: CASSPLGQGIAETQYF; J gene: TRBJ2-5; clone size: few; V gene: TRBV12-3/TRBV12-4; D gene: TRBD1
CDR3 DNA: TGTGCCAGCAGTTACGCGCCCAACACTGAAGCTTTCTTT; CDR3 protein: CASSYAPNTEAFF; J gene: TRBJ1-1; clone size: NA; V gene: TRBV6-2/TRBV6-3; D gene: NA
CDR3 DNA: TGCGCCAGCAGCTTCTCGAAGGCTAGCGGGATGGAGACCCAGTACTTC; CDR3 protein: CASSFSKASGMETQYF; J gene: TRBJ2-5; clone size: few; V gene: TRBV5-1; D gene: TRBD2
CDR3 DNA: TGTGCCAGCAGTTTCCCCGGGACGGGGGGCGATGAGCAGTTCTTC; CDR3 protein: CASSFPGTGGDEQFF; J gene: TRBJ2-1; clone size: NA; V gene: TRBV6-6; D gene: NA
CDR3 DNA: TGTGCCAGCAGCCCTAGTGGGGACAGCTACGAGCAGTACTTC; CDR3 protein: CASSPSGDSYEQYF; J gene: TRBJ2-7; clone size: few; V gene: TRBV7-3; D gene: TRBD1
CDR3 DNA: TGCGCCAGCAGCCGACCTACGGACAGCCCTGAGCAGTACTTC; CDR3 protein: CASSRPTDSPEQYF; J gene: TRBJ2-7; clone size: many; V gene: TRBV5-1; D gene: NA
CDR3 DNA: TGTGCCAGCAGCTTAGAAGGGGCCCCGCGGCAGCCCCAGCATTTT; CDR3 protein: CASSLEGAPRQPQHF; J gene: TRBJ1-5; clone size: few; V gene: TRBV7-2; D gene: NA
CDR3 DNA: TGCGCCAGCAGCTCGCCCCTCCAGGGGGCTACCTACAATGAGCAGTTCTTC; CDR3 protein: CASSSPLQGATYNEQFF; J gene: TRBJ2-1; clone size: NA; V gene: TRBV5-1; D gene: TRBD1
CDR3 DNA: TGCGCCAGCAGCCGGGACGTCATTGGTGGAAACATTCAGTACTTC; CDR3 protein: CASSRDVIGGNIQYF; J gene: TRBJ2-4; clone size: few; V gene: TRBV5-1; D gene: NA
CDR3 DNA: TGTGCCAGCAGCGTAACCGGGGGTCTAGCGGGGGAGACCCAGTACTTC; CDR3 protein: CASSVTGGLAGETQYF; J gene: TRBJ2-5; clone size: few; V gene: TRBV9; D gene: TRBD2
CDR3 DNA: TGTGCCAGCAGTCGACAAAGAGGAGACAATGAGCAGTTCTTC; CDR3 protein: CASSRQRGDNEQFF; J gene: TRBJ2-1; clone size: NA; V gene: TRBV7-2; D gene: NA